The 32 T cell receptor beta chains in this list originate from one sample, sequenced in a study of T cell clonality in common variable immunodeficiency. The data were produced by immunoSEQ multiplex PCR, yet TCRdb's version contains in-frame clones alone and is incomplete. The sample was found to contain about 40,000 clones, and every one recurs. Specimen: peripheral blood mononuclear cells. The receptors originated from a person aged 18 to 75 in good health.

This clone was detected many times. The read terminates 3 residues ahead of where the CDR3 ends, so the germline J gene completes it. The gene calls are TRBV7-3 and TRBJ1-1; TRBD1 might be the D (6 bases). This CDR3 region has 13 residues. Germline V gives CDR1 SGHTA, CDR2 FQGTGA. Incomplete CDR3 DNA: TGTGCCAGCAGCAGCAACAACAGGGAGGCC. Translation gives CASSSNNREA. In full, the CDR3 is CASSSNNREAAFF.

In this sample, this clone is medium-sized. The read falls 3 residues short of the CDR3 end, and the missing part is taken from the germline J gene. The genes are TRBV20-1 and TRBJ2-6; D is ambiguous. Germline lookup yields CDR1 DFQATT and CDR2 SNEGSKA (reference sequence). Trimming left V 0 bases short and J 4 bases short, with 10 bases between. This CDR3 region has 15 residues. CDR3 amino acids: CSARDMSSGANVLTF. Partial CDR3 DNA: TGCAGTGCTAGAGATATGAGCTCGGGGGCCAACGTC.

This clone was seen more than once but under ten times. Incomplete CDR3 DNA: TGTGCCAGCATCCTTCCGCAGGGAAATAATTCACCC. It specifies CASILPQGNNSP. The complete CDR3 reads CASILPQGNNSPLHF. The chain employs TRBV2 and TRBJ1-6; a weak D match, TRBD1 (5 bases). The CDR3 extends 3 residues past the end of the read, so its final part is completed from the germline J gene. The ends were cut back, 7 bases at V and 5 bases at J, with 15 bases in the middle. Germline V lookup: CDR1 SNHLY, CDR2 FYNNEI. The CDR3 sequence is 15 residues long.

This clone was seen repeatedly, ten times or more. The read ends 3 residues shy of where the CDR3 ends; the end is completed using the germline J gene. J is TRBJ2-3 and V is TRBV5-4; no reliable D call. V dropped 3 bases and J dropped 4 bases, with 3 bases sitting between them. The CDR3 runs to 11 residues. Germline V gives CDR1 SGHNT, CDR2 YYREEE (reference sequence). This CDR3 reads CASSSSDTQYF. The CDR3 bases that were read are TGTGCCAGCAGCTCTTCAGATACG.

This clone has a handful of counts. The read falls 3 residues short of the CDR3 end, and the missing part is taken from the germline J gene. The chain links TRBV11-2 to TRBJ2-5, with 7 nucleotides matching TRBD2. V lost 8 bases, J lost 4 bases, and 1 base stayed unmatched. Germline-derived CDR1 and CDR2 are SGHAT and FQNNGV. CDR3 size: 11 residues. The CDR3 DNA, read in part, is TGTGCCAGCGCGGGGGTAGAGACC. Translating it yields CASAGVET. The whole CDR3 protein is CASAGVETQYF.

This clone was recorded many times. The chain's CDR3 is CASSFFLAGVGDTQYF. The covered CDR3 bases are TGCGCCAGCAGCTTCTTTCTAGCGGGAGTTGGAGATACG. The rearrangement links TRBV5-1 to TRBJ2-3; 10 bases are shared with TRBD2. The read ends 3 residues early relative to the CDR3; the germline J gene fills the gap. In germline, CDR1 is SGHRS, CDR2 YFSETQ. The CDR3 extends over 16 amino acids. Losses at the gene ends were 2 bases for V and 5 bases for J; bases not matched to a gene: 8.

Of note for this clone: The read halts 3 residues ahead of the CDR3 end, with the missing end drawn from the germline J gene. This chain connects TRBV5-4 to TRBJ2-1; TRBD2 agrees at 7 bases. Germline assignment: CDR1 SGHNT and CDR2 YYREEE (reference sequence). CDR3 length: 16 amino acids. Germline trimming cut 2 bases from V and 1 base from J; bases unmatched to any gene: 6. The covered CDR3 bases are TGTGCCAGCAGCTTCACCGGGACTATTTCCTACAATGAG. Translated: CASSFTGTISYNE. The full CDR3 reads CASSFTGTISYNEQFF.

This clone has ten or more counts. The read finishes 3 residues shy of the CDR3 end, and the germline J gene is used to complete it. V is TRBV10-3 and J is TRBJ1-6, with 9 bases identical to TRBD1. This CDR3 spans 13 amino acids. Germline-derived CDR1 and CDR2 are ENHRY and SYGVKD. V lost 8 bases, J lost 8 bases, and 4 bases stayed unmatched. The part of the CDR3 DNA that was read is TGTGCCATCTCGGACAGGGGAGATTCACCC. This sequence encodes CAISDRGDSP. The whole CDR3 sequence reads CAISDRGDSPLHF.

This clone has a count of ten or more. The CDR3 end lies 3 residues beyond the end of the read and is filled in from the germline J gene. The chain employs TRBV20-1 and TRBJ2-5, with 9 positions matching TRBD2. This CDR3 region has 15 residues. The V and J ends lost 3 bases and 4 bases, in that order; junction bases with no gene match: 9. In germline, CDR1 is DFQATT, CDR2 SNEGSKA (reference sequence). The CDR3 DNA, read in part, is TGCAGTGCTAGGCGGGGCGGGAGGGATCCAGAGACC. It specifies CSARRGGRDPET. The entire CDR3 protein is CSARRGGRDPETQYF.

This clone was detected many times. The read is 3 residues too short to cover the CDR3 end, so that end is filled in from the germline J gene. This chain joins TRBV5-5 and TRBJ2-1; no clear D gene. The germline V gene encodes CDR1 SGHKS and CDR2 YYEKEE (reference sequence). The CDR3 length is 11 residues. V was pared by 2 bases and J by 8 bases, with 5 bases between. Incomplete CDR3 DNA: TGTGCCAGCAGCTTACTCTATGAG. It is translated as CASSLLYE. The full CDR3 protein is CASSLLYEQFF.

The table lists this clone with a few counts. Different DNA sequences within this sample yield the same CDR3. The CDR3 reads CSATPPLTREQNYEQYF. The part of the CDR3 DNA that was read is TGCAGTGCTACGCCCCCCTTAACTAGAGAGCAGAACTACGAG. The chain couples TRBV20-1 to TRBJ2-7; a weak D match, TRBD2 (5 bases). The sequence runs out 3 residues before the end of the CDR3; the remainder is reconstructed from the germline J gene. Trimming stripped 4 bases from V and 3 bases from J, with 25 bases between. The germline CDR1 and CDR2 sequences are DFQATT and SNEGSKA (reference sequence). The CDR3 totals 17 residues.

This clone has a count of ten or more. The read comes to an end 3 residues before the CDR3 does, leaving the germline J gene to fill in the end. This chain links TRBV5-1 with TRBJ2-7; 10 nucleotides line up with TRBD2. The V gene's germline CDR1 is SGHRS and CDR2 YFSETQ. V lost 1 base, J lost 2 bases, and 6 bases stayed unmatched. The CDR3 runs to 16 residues. CDR3 in amino acids: CASSLPSGSPTYEQYF. Incomplete CDR3 DNA: TGCGCCAGCAGCTTGCCTAGCGGGAGTCCCACCTACGAG.

Many counts were recorded for this clone. The read ends 3 residues early relative to the CDR3; the germline J gene fills the gap. The rearrangement joins TRBV6-2 or TRBV6-3 to TRBJ2-3; 7 bases match TRBD2. The germline gives CDR1 MNHEY, CDR2 SVGEGT. The CDR3 contains 14 residues. The V segment lost 10 bases and the J segment 1 base; nucleotides outside the gene matches: 8. The sequenced part of the CDR3 DNA is TGTGCCACCAGGACGGCGGGAGGCACAGATACG. Amino acid sequence: CATRTAGGTDT. The entire CDR3 protein reads CATRTAGGTDTQYF.

This clone showed up many times. With the read ending 3 residues before the CDR3 end, the germline J gene is used to fill in that end. V and J are TRBV20-1 and TRBJ1-5; 7 bases map to TRBD1. V shed 3 bases, J shed 3 bases, and the junction held 8 bases outside the gene matches. Per germline, CDR1 DFQATT and CDR2 SNEGSKA (reference sequence). The CDR3 consists of 15 residues. The CDR3 bases that were read are TGCAGTGCTAGTTTAACAGGGGCGTTCAATCAGCCC. It codes for CSASLTGAFNQP. The full CDR3 reads CSASLTGAFNQPQHF.

Ten or more counts support this clone. The read ends 3 residues before the CDR3 terminus; that terminus is restored from the germline J gene. This chain connects TRBV6-1 to TRBJ1-2; D uncertain. Looked up from germline, CDR1 is MNHNS and CDR2 is SASEGT. Trimming cost V 4 bases and J 5 bases, with 11 bases left between them. There are 13 residues in the CDR3. Incomplete CDR3 DNA: TGTGCCAGCAGTGTTGAGGGCGGGTATGGC. The encoded protein is CASSVEGGYG. The full CDR3 protein is CASSVEGGYGYTF.

This clone was counted at least ten times. The read terminates 3 residues before the CDR3 end, so the remaining end is supplied by the germline J gene. This chain links TRBV11-2 with TRBJ2-5; 10 nucleotides match TRBD2. The CDR3 sequence is 15 residues long. CDR1 SGHAT and CDR2 FQNNGV come from the germline V gene. V lost 0 bases to trimming and J lost 5 bases; unmatched junction nucleotides: 3. This CDR3 reads CASSLDWTSGETQYF. The covered CDR3 bases are TGTGCCAGCAGCTTAGATTGGACTAGCGGCGAGACC.

There are many counts of this clone. The read halts 3 residues ahead of the CDR3 end, with the missing end drawn from the germline J gene. V is TRBV5-1 and J is TRBJ2-1; TRBD2 agrees at 9 bases. This CDR3 has 17 residues. The ends lost 4 bases at V and 2 bases at J; junction bases unmatched: 10. Looked up from germline, CDR1 is SGHRS and CDR2 is YFSETQ. The covered CDR3 bases are TGCGCCAGCAGCGCCTCGACTAGCGGCTTGACCTACAATGAG. This codes for CASSASTSGLTYNE. The full CDR3 protein reads CASSASTSGLTYNEQFF.

This clone was recorded many times. With the read ending 3 residues before the CDR3 end, the germline J gene is used to fill in that end. The chain links TRBV2 to TRBJ2-7; the D gene is possibly TRBD2 (6 bases). There are 15 residues in the CDR3. Germline V gene data show CDR1 as SNHLY and CDR2 as FYNNEI. V lost 4 bases to trimming and J lost 4 bases, with 17 bases between them. The covered CDR3 bases are TGTGCCAGCAGTGTGCGGGATAGGACCGCTTACGAG. It codes for CASSVRDRTAYE. The CDR3 in its entirety is CASSVRDRTAYEQYF.

This clone was seen many times. The CDR3 is cut off 3 residues early in the read; its end comes from the germline J gene. The chain carries TRBV20-1 and TRBJ2-3; D is possibly TRBD2 (6 bases). The CDR3 spans 17 residues. Germline V gene sequence: CDR1 DFQATT, CDR2 SNEGSKA (reference sequence). The CDR3 DNA, read in part, is TGCAGTGCCCCGCGCGGACTAAGCGGGCGGGTTCAAGAGACG. Protein: CSAPRGLSGRVQET. The whole CDR3 sequence reads CSAPRGLSGRVQETQYF.

In this sample, this clone turned up many times. The CDR3 DNA, read in part, is TGTGCCAGCAGTTCAACTACTCGGGGGGCCTACGAG. Protein sequence: CASSSTTRGAYE. The whole CDR3 sequence reads CASSSTTRGAYEQYF. This sequence joins TRBV28 and TRBJ2-7, with 7 bases lining up with TRBD2. The CDR3 end falls 3 residues outside the read, so it is completed with the germline J gene. This CDR3 is built from 15 residues. With V trimmed by 4 bases and J by 2 bases, 8 bases remained unmatched. The germline gives CDR1 MDHEN, CDR2 SYDVKM.

This clone has ten or more counts. The CDR3 extends 3 residues past the end of the read, so its final part is completed from the germline J gene. The chain combines TRBV28 with TRBJ1-5; tentatively, D is TRBD1 (6 bases). The CDR3 is made up of 13 amino acids. V shed 8 bases and J shed 2 bases, with 10 bases lying between them. CDR1 and CDR2 (germline): MDHEN, SYDVKM. The DNA read from the CDR3 is TGTGCCAGCGGGACACGGGGCAATCAGCCC. Translated: CASGTRGNQP. From start to end, the CDR3 is CASGTRGNQPQHF.

This clone was seen repeatedly, ten times or more. The read ends 3 residues early relative to the CDR3; the germline J gene fills the gap. V and J are TRBV7-2 and TRBJ1-2; D possibly corresponds to TRBD1 (6 bases). The CDR3 has 12 amino acids. CDR1 and CDR2 (germline): SGHTA, FQGNSA. V lost 5 bases to trimming and J lost 7 bases, with 11 bases between them. The CDR3 sequence is CASSPGGGGYTF. The part of the CDR3 DNA that was read is TGTGCCAGCAGCCCTGGGGGCGGTGGC.

This clone was observed at least ten times. From the germline J gene comes the end of the CDR3, since the read stops 3 residues before it. The J gene is TRBJ2-3, the V gene TRBV19, with D tentatively TRBD1 (7 bases). V dropped 7 bases and J dropped 2 bases, with 16 bases sitting between them. CDR3 length: 15 residues. Germline CDR1 reads LNHDA; CDR2 reads SQIVND (reference sequence). CDR3 loop: CASTSAGGNTDTQYF. Partial CDR3 DNA: TGTGCCAGTACAAGCGCAGGGGGGAACACAGATACG.

This clone was seen repeatedly, ten times or more. The CDR3 goes on 3 residues after the read ends, and that part is filled in from the germline J gene. The genes are TRBV12-5 and TRBJ2-3; 10 positions match TRBD1. Germline assignment: CDR1 LGHNT and CDR2 FRNRAP. Trimming removed 6 bases from V and 4 bases from J; junction bases left unmatched: 4. This CDR3 spans 14 amino acids. The sequenced CDR3 bases are TGTGCTAGTGGCCAAGGACAGGGGGCAGATACG. Its protein is CASGQGQGADT. The complete CDR3 sequence is CASGQGQGADTQYF. The full variable domain, completed using reference TRBV12-5 and TRBJ2-3, is DARVTQTPRHKVTEMGQEVTMRCQPILGHNTVFWYRQTMMQGLELLAYFRNRAPLDDSGMPKDRFSAEMPDATLATLKIQPSEPRDSAVYFCASGQGQGADTQYFGPGTRLTVL.

This clone was seen repeatedly, ten times or more. From the germline J gene comes the end of the CDR3, since the read stops 3 residues before it. The genes are TRBV30 and TRBJ2-7, with 7 nucleotides matching TRBD1. The V segment lost 8 bases and the J segment 2 bases; nucleotides outside the gene matches: 6. Germline lookup yields CDR1 GTSNPN and CDR2 SVGIG (reference sequence). CDR3 length: 12 residues. CDR3 in amino acids: CATDREAYEQYF. CDR3 DNA, as far as it was read: TGTGCCACCGACAGGGAAGCCTACGAG. The entire variable domain, with the rest obtained from reference TRBV30 and TRBJ2-7, is as follows: SQTIHQWPATLVQPVGSPLSLECTVEGTSNPNLYWYRQAAGRGLQLLFYSVGIGQISSEVPQNLSASRPQDRQFILSSKKLLLSDSGFYLCATDREAYEQYFGPGTRLTVT.

This clone showed up many times. The CDR3 DNA, read in part, is TGTGCCAGCTCACACACCGGCCGGGGATACGAG. This translates into CASSHTGRGYE. The whole CDR3 sequence reads CASSHTGRGYEQYF. The rearrangement joins TRBV18 to TRBJ2-7; D possibly corresponds to TRBD2 (5 bases). The CDR3 goes on 3 residues after the read ends, and that part is filled in from the germline J gene. Germline values: CDR1 KGHSH, CDR2 LQKENI. The V gene lost 4 bases and the J gene lost 4 bases, with 14 bases spanning the gap. The CDR3 has 14 amino acids. The complete variable domain, with remaining parts taken from reference TRBV18 and TRBJ2-7, reads NAGVMQNPRHLVRRRGQEARLRCSPMKGHSHVYWYRQLPEEGLKFMVYLQKENIIDESGMPKERFSAEFPKEGPSILRIQQVVRGDSAAYFCASSHTGRGYEQYFGPGTRLTVT.

This clone was counted ten times or more. The sequence runs out 3 residues before the end of the CDR3; the remainder is reconstructed from the germline J gene. The chain employs TRBV3-1 (or the pseudogene TRBV3-2) and TRBJ2-3; D might be TRBD1 (5 bases). Per germline, CDR1 LGHDT and CDR2 YNNKEL (reference sequence). Between the trimmed V and J ends, which lost 0 bases and 5 bases, there was a span of 9 bases. The CDR3 is made up of 14 amino acids. The CDR3 DNA, read in part, is TGTGCCAGCAGCCAAGAAGGGGTTGTAGATACG. Residues: CASSQEGVVDT. The entire CDR3 protein is CASSQEGVVDTQYF.

The sample holds many counts of this clone. Read sequence stops 3 residues before the CDR3 end, and the germline J gene provides the missing end. The rearrangement uses TRBV12-3 or TRBV12-4 and TRBJ2-1; weak D call: TRBD2 (6 bases). The CDR3 extends over 14 amino acids. Deletions cut 6 bases from V and 9 bases from J, with 18 bases between. CDR3 DNA, as far as it was read: TGTGCCAGCAGCCCCTGGGTCCCGGAGGGTGAG. Protein product: CASSPWVPEGE. The complete CDR3 protein is CASSPWVPEGEQFF.

The table lists this clone with many counts. The sequence runs out 3 residues before the end of the CDR3; the remainder is reconstructed from the germline J gene. This chain links TRBV20-1 with TRBJ2-7; possibly TRBD2 for D (5 bases). The CDR3 sequence is 13 residues long. Germline V gene data show CDR1 as DFQATT and CDR2 as SNEGSKA (reference sequence). V lost 5 bases and J lost 5, with 16 bases in between. CDR3: CSAGGRSGDEQYF. The sequenced CDR3 bases are TGCAGTGCTGGCGGGCGATCAGGCGACGAG.

This clone has at least ten counts. The covered CDR3 bases are TGCGCCAGCAGCCCGACCGGGACAGGGGGCAATCAGCCC. It specifies CASSPTGTGGNQP. The full CDR3 reads CASSPTGTGGNQPQHF. The chain recombines TRBV5-1 with TRBJ1-5; 10 bases are a match to TRBD1. The read ends 3 residues shy of where the CDR3 ends; the end is completed using the germline J gene. CDR1 SGHRS and CDR2 YFSETQ come from the germline V gene. The CDR3 loop spans 16 amino acids. The V segment lost 4 bases and the J segment 2 bases; nucleotides outside the gene matches: 6.

There are a few counts of this clone. With the read ending 3 residues before the CDR3 end, the germline J gene is used to fill in that end. The genes are TRBV7-9 and TRBJ2-3; 10 bases fit TRBD2. The V and J ends lost 1 base and 3 bases, in that order; junction bases with no gene match: 1. Germline V gives CDR1 SEHNR, CDR2 FQNEAQ (reference sequence). CDR3 length: 15 amino acids. Partial CDR3 DNA: TGTGCCAGCAGCTTAGAAGCGGGAGGGACAGATACG. Translated, it gives CASSLEAGGTDT. The whole CDR3 protein reads CASSLEAGGTDTQYF.

At least ten counts were recorded for this clone. The sequenced part of the CDR3 DNA is TGTGCCAGCAGCTTGGTTGACAGGATCGGTGGC. This encodes CASSLVDRIGG. The whole CDR3 sequence reads CASSLVDRIGGYTF. The chain combines TRBV5-4 with TRBJ1-2; tentative D call: TRBD1 (6 bases). Read sequence stops 3 residues before the CDR3 end, and the germline J gene provides the missing end. The germline gives CDR1 SGHNT, CDR2 YYREEE (reference sequence). The CDR3 has 14 residues. Trimming removed 0 bases at V and 7 bases at J, with 13 bases between.